Described below is a single T cell receptor beta chain sequence and its context. This clone was detected once. Its specific antigen is unknown. Base-call qualities are not available, and no considerably larger clone is one nucleotide away. The entry originates in a study of Ad26.COV2.S vaccination and SARS-CoV-2 variants (dated by TCRdb to about 2021). Regarding the complete study: Vaccine-arm donors were drawn from COV1001, a multicentre, randomized, double-blind, placebo-controlled phase I-IIa trial of Ad26.COV2.S in healthy adults. Sequencing of the TCRbeta repertoire served to evaluate the specificity and breadth of SARS-CoV-2-reactive T cell receptors following Ad26.COV2.S vaccination. A total of some 30 samples were included in the TCR-sequenced set, comprising around 19 Ad26.COV2.S vaccine recipients, 5 placebo recipients and 8 SARS-CoV-2 convalescent individuals. Participants in the trial were split at random into five groups of five each, receiving low-dose or high-dose Ad26.COV2.S once or twice, or else placebo on both occasions. Dosing of Ad26.COV2.S was intramuscular, at either 5x10^10 or 1x10^11 viral particles, delivered as one shot or as two shots spaced 56 days apart. Blinding of investigators to trial group allocation was maintained during experiments and outcome assessment. The paper as a whole reports these results and caveats: According to the authors, total T cell responses may have been underestimated by the TCR breadth and depth analyses. The study was not powered to compare responses between vaccine doses or regimens. Compared with placebo recipients, Ad26.COV2.S recipients showed higher spike-specific TCR breadth (P = 0.0014). Substantial breadth of spike-specific CD8+ and CD4+ T cell responses was reported after vaccination. Vaccine and placebo recipients had similar non-spike TCR breadth, a finding consistent with the vaccine containing only spike.

The immunoSEQ Assay was the method used to sequence TCRbeta CDR3 regions. After extraction, genomic DNA underwent amplification by bias-controlled multiplex PCR, followed by high-throughput sequencing. In the original analysis: To quantify the absolute abundance of every unique TCRbeta CDR3 region, sequences were collapsed and filtered. Usable DNA was measured by amplifying reference genes present in all nucleated cells, and TCRbeta template counts were normalized to that usable DNA to estimate T cell fraction. Repertoire TCRs were annotated as SARS-CoV-2-specific when V gene, CDR3 amino acid sequence and J gene were exactly matched to a known reactive TCR set. MIRA supplied the reference SARS-CoV-2 TCR set, which was filtered for enrichment in COVID-19-positive ImmuneCODE repertoires so that public or cross-reactive TCRs were removed. Drawing on the MIRA antigens, annotated TCRs were analysed further at the level of specific ORF or position within ORF. Breadth was defined as annotated unique rearrangements over total unique productive rearrangements; depth was the summed frequency of those rearrangements. TCR breadth was compared between groups using two-sided Wilcoxon rank-sum tests. As stored in TCRdb, this immuneACCESS dataset retains in-frame rearrangements with V and J assigned. A fraction of the clones does not appear; measured against another copy, unresolved V genes explain less than half of the discrepancy, and the remainder lacks a known reason. That table gives V, J and clone size, and the DNA gave D and trimming. The sample records about 220,000 clones, around nine tenths of which are singletons. The top ten hold about 10% of the sample.

Per the germline V gene (reference sequence), MNHEY is the CDR1 and SMNVEV is the CDR2. V is cut by 2 bases and J by 14 bases, and the space between the germline ends is 16 bases. Its CDR3 holds 13 amino acids, cysteine through phenylalanine. The sequence is cut down to CDR3 DNA, 39 bases in frame from base 1. The label giving this sample's treatment or condition can be read as: about 20 received Ad26.COV2.S at low or high dose, single or two shots; about 5 received placebo; per-sample allocation not given. Repertoires of vaccine and placebo recipients were sequenced from samples taken on day 63 after the first injection. Between 29 July and 7 August 2020, Cohort 1b enrolled about 27 adults aged 18-55 years at one site in Boston, USA. As a vaccine, Ad26.COV2.S was a replication-incompetent adenovirus type 26 vector that expressed a prefusion-stabilized SARS-CoV-2 spike protein derived from the original Wuhan strain.

Sequences were derived from peripheral blood, sampled in a trial of Ad26.COV2.S vaccine versus placebo. Recombination joined TRBV27 with TRBJ2-4; the best D guess is TRBD1, with 5 bases matching. This receptor was identified in a person between 18 and 65 years old who received the Ad26.COV2.S COVID-19 vaccine or a placebo. The encoded CDR3 is CASSLRQNSDKYF. The DNA sequence follows: TGTGCCAGCAGTTTACGACAGAACTCCGATAAGTACTTC.